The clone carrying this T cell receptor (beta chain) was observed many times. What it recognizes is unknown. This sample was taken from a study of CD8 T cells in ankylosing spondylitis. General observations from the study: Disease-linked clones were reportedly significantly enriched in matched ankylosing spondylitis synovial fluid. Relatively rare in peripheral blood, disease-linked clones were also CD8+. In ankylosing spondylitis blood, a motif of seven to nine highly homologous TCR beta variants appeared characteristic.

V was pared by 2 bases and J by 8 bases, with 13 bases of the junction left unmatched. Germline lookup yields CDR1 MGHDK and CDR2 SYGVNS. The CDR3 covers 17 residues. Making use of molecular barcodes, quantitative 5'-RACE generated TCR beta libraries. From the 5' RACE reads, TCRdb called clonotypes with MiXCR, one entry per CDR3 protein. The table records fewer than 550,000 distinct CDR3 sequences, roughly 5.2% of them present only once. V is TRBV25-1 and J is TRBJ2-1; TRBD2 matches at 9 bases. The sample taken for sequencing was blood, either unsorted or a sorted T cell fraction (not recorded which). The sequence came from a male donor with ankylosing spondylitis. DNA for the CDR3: TGTGCCAGCAGTGAAACTACTCGGCGGGAGGGCCTTTATGAGCAGTTCTTC. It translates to CASSETTRREGLYEQFF.